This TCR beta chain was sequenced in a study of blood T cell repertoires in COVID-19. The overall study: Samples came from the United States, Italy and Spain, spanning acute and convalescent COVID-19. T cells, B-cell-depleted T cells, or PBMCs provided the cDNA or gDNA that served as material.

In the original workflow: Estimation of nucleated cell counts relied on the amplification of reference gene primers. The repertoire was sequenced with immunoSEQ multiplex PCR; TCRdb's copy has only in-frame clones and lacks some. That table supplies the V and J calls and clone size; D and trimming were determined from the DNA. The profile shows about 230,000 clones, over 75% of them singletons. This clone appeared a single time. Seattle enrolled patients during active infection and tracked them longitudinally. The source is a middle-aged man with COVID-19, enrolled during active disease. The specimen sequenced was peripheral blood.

CDR3 sequence reads: CASIDEVTQYF. CDR3 in DNA: TGTGCCAGCATCGATGAGGTGACCCAGTACTTC. The V call is TRBV7-2, the J call TRBJ2-5; D gene uncertain. CDR1 and CDR2 (germline): SGHTA, FQGNSA. The V and J ends lost 7 bases and 7 bases respectively, with 10 bases between them. The CDR3 consists of 11 residues.